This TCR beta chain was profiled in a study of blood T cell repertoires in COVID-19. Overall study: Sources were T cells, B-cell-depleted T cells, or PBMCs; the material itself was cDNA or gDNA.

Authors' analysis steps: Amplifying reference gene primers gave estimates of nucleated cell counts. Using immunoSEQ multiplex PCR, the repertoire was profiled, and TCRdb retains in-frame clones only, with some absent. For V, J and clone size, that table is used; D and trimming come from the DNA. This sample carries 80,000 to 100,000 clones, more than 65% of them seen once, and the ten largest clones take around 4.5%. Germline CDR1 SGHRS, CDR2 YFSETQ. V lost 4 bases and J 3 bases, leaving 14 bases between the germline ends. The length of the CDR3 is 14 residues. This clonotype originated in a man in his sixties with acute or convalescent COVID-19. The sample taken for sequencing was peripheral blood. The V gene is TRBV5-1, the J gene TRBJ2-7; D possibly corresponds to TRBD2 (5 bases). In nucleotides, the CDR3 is TGCGCCAGCAGCCGGGATAGTCTGGGCTACGAGCAGTACTTC. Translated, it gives CASSRDSLGYEQYF.